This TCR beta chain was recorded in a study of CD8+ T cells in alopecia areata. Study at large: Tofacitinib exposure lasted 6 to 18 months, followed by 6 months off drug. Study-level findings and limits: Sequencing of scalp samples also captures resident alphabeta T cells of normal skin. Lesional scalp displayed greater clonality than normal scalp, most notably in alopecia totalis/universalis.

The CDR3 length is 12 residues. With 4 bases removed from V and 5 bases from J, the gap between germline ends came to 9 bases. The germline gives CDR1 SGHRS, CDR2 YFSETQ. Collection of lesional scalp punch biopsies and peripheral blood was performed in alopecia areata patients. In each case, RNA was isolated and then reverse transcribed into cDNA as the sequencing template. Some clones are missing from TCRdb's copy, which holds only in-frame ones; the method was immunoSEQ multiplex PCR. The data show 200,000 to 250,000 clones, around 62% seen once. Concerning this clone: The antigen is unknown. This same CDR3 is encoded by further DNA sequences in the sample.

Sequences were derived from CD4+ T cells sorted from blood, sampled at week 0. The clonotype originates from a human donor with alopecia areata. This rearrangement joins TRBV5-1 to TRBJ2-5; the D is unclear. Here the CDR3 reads CASSLESETQYF. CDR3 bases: TGCGCCAGCAGCCTCGAGTCGGAGACCCAGTACTTC.